This note documents a single T cell receptor beta chain sequence. The sample's time point: after dendritic cell vaccination, including at tumor progression/relapse. Selection required adequate fresh-frozen tumor tissue plus more than two years' survival data. Blood PBMC samples: pre-vaccination, two weeks post third vaccination, and at tumor progression. These data originate in a study of glioma-infiltrating T cells after dendritic cell vaccination. Study in general: Three intradermal dendritic cell vaccine injections were given every two weeks.

The CDR3 is 15 amino acids. The germline V gene has CDR1 SGHDN and CDR2 FVKESK. V shed 5 bases and J 3 bases; nucleotides not matched to a gene: 8. Amplification used 60 V beta primers and 13 J beta primers. Produced via immunoSEQ multiplex PCR; TCRdb's table is partial and in-frame only. The sample includes approximately 110,000 clones, 90% of them seen just once. The clonotype was recovered from a human donor with glioblastoma. Sample: blood, taken after dendritic cell vaccination. This chain joins TRBV14 and TRBJ2-7; the match to TRBD2 covers 9 bases. CDR3 sequence reads: CASSTLTSGYYEQYF. The CDR3 DNA sequence: TGTGCCAGCAGCACGCTTACTAGCGGGTACTACGAGCAGTACTTC. The whole variable domain, filled in from reference TRBV14 and TRBJ2-7, reads EAGVTQFPSHSVIEKGQTVTLRCDPISGHDNLYWYRRVMGKEIKFLLHFVKESKQDESGMPNNRFLAERTGGTYSTLKVQPAELEDSGVYFCASSTLTSGYYEQYFGPGTRLTVT.